Reported below is one TCR beta chain. The record originates from a study of T cell changes during pregnancy in multiple sclerosis. TCRdb keeps only in-frame clones here, not all; method: immunoSEQ multiplex PCR. The data show 20,000 to 30,000 clones, over 85% seen once. The CDR3 length is 17 residues. Trimming cost V 5 bases and J 8 bases; bases outside gene matches: 14. Per the germline V gene, CDR1 is SEHNR and CDR2 is FQNEAQ (reference sequence). The sequences come from CD8+ T cells from peripheral blood mononuclear cells, collected in the third trimester of pregnancy. The receptor was derived from a female donor in good health, enrolled as a control in a pregnancy study. The chain is built from TRBV7-9 and TRBJ2-1; 11 bases line up with TRBD2. CDR3 sequence (DNA): TGTGCCAGCAGCCATCCGTGGGCTAGCGGGGGGCCCGATGAGCAGTTCTTC. Protein product: CASSHPWASGGPDEQFF.